This entry features one T cell receptor beta chain sequence. Its antigen remains unidentified. Here immunoSEQ multiplex PCR was the method, and the copy in TCRdb shows in-frame clones only, minus some. The sample includes roughly 70,000 clones, 92% of them seen just once. This sample stems from a study of graft-versus-host responses after intestinal transplantation. Overall study context: Tacrolimus plus steroids were given to all recipients for 3 to 4 years, preceded by anti-thymocyte globulin induction. General observations from the study: Early post-transplant HvG declines tracked with peak circulating GvH clone levels.

The starting material was bone marrow, obtained around 720 days after intestinal transplantation. This sequence originates from a human patient who received an intestinal transplant, so some T cells may come from the graft donor.

As DNA, the CDR3 is TGTGCCATCAGTTTTACAGGGGGAGAGGATGAAGCTTTCTTT. Its translation: CAISFTGGEDEAFF. V is TRBV10-3 and J is TRBJ1-1; the match to TRBD1 covers 8 bases. The CDR3 has 14 amino acids. The germline V gene has CDR1 ENHRY and CDR2 SYGVKD. V lost 5 bases, J lost 7 bases, and 9 bases stayed unmatched.